The rows below give T cell receptor beta chains drawn from one sample of a study of blood T cell repertoires in COVID-19. Generated by immunoSEQ multiplex PCR, the TCRdb table keeps only in-frame clones and is missing some. The sample carries over 450,000 clones, 85% to 90% recorded once. What was sequenced was peripheral blood. These receptors came from a woman aged 45-59 years with COVID-19, enrolled during active disease. CDR3s include the opening cysteine and the closing phenylalanine or tryptophan. D genes are given only for firm matches. Only some rows state a clone size, as once, few, many or a class for expanded clones.

size,V,J,D,CDR3,DNA
.,TRBV5-1,TRBJ2-3,.,CASSLSSESTDTQYF,TGCGCCAGCAGCTTATCCAGCGAGAGCACAGATACGCAGTATTTT
.,TRBV3-1/TRBV3-2,TRBJ1-4,TRBD1,CASSPWTGTNEKLFF,TGTGCCAGCAGTCCCTGGACAGGGACAAATGAAAAACTGTTTTTT
.,TRBV30,TRBJ1-3,.,CAQDPRAGSSGNTIYF,TGTGCCCAAGACCCGCGGGCAGGAAGCTCTGGAAACACCATATATTTT
.,TRBV27,TRBJ2-2,TRBD2,CASSFSGGAVGELFF,TGTGCCAGCAGTTTTAGCGGGGGGGCAGTCGGGGAGCTGTTTTTT
.,TRBV5-6,TRBJ1-1,.,CASSPRDYTEAFF,TGTGCCAGCAGCCCCCGGGACTACACTGAAGCTTTCTTT
.,TRBV5-6,TRBJ2-2,TRBD1,CASSFPDRESELFF,TGTGCCAGCAGCTTCCCTGACAGGGAAAGTGAGCTGTTTTTT
.,TRBV3-1/TRBV3-2,TRBJ1-1,TRBD1,CASSQVRQGSEAFF,TGTGCCAGCAGCCAAGTTCGACAGGGATCTGAAGCTTTCTTT
.,TRBV18,TRBJ1-3,TRBD1,CASSPQGQVTSGNTIYF,TGTGCCAGCTCACCACAGGGACAGGTTACCTCTGGAAACACCATATATTTT
once,TRBV5-1,TRBJ2-6,.,CASSSQVYSGANVLTF,TGCGCCAGCAGCTCACAGGTTTACTCTGGGGCCAACGTCCTGACTTTC
.,TRBV6-5,TRBJ2-1,TRBD1,CASQDRGRDNEQFF,TGTGCCAGTCAAGACAGGGGGCGGGACAATGAGCAGTTCTTC
.,TRBV16,TRBJ1-4,.,CASSQLRDEKLFF,TGTGCCAGCAGCCAATTGCGGGATGAAAAACTGTTTTTT
once,TRBV28,TRBJ1-3,.,CASSPSEGTGNTIYF,TGTGCCAGCAGTCCCTCCGAGGGAACTGGAAACACCATATATTTT
.,TRBV19,TRBJ2-5,TRBD2,CASLFAGGLQETQYF,TGTGCCAGCCTTTTTGCGGGGGGGCTTCAAGAGACCCAGTACTTC
.,TRBV27,TRBJ1-1,TRBD1,CASSLSGTGDTEAFF,TGTGCCAGCAGTTTATCTGGGACAGGGGACACTGAAGCTTTCTTT
.,TRBV2,TRBJ1-4,.,CASRSTTNEKLFF,TGTGCCAGCAGGAGCACAACTAATGAAAAACTGTTTTTT
.,TRBV11-2,TRBJ1-3,.,CASARRGSAGNTIYF,TGTGCCAGCGCTCGTCGGGGATCTGCTGGAAACACCATATATTTT
.,TRBV9,TRBJ2-7,.,CASSGGPGLSYEQYF,TGTGCCAGCAGCGGGGGGCCGGGCCTCTCCTACGAGCAGTACTTC
.,TRBV30,TRBJ1-4,TRBD1,CAWSTGQGVEKLFF,TGTGCCTGGAGTACCGGACAGGGTGTTGAAAAACTGTTTTTT
.,TRBV5-5,TRBJ1-5,TRBD1,CASSLLDRDSQPQHF,TGTGCCAGCAGCTTGTTGGACAGGGATTCTCAGCCCCAGCATTTT
few,TRBV6-5,TRBJ1-4,.,CASSYRGATNEKLFF,TGTGCCAGCAGTTACCGCGGGGCAACTAATGAAAAACTGTTTTTT